The sequence of this T cell receptor beta chain was determined in a study of glioma-infiltrating T cells. For the study at large: Samples included WHO grade II oligodendrogliomas or astrocytomas and initial-diagnosis grade IV glioblastomas. General study findings and limits: Tissue and blood shared very few CDR3 sequences.

This CDR3 comprises 17 residues. The V gene's germline CDR1 is MNHNS and CDR2 SASEGT. Trimming cost V 7 bases and J 3 bases; bases outside gene matches: 16. TCR alpha and beta CDR3 regions were amplified from RNA using iRepertoire nested multiplex PCR. In TCRdb, the multiplex PCR reads were re-called with MiXCR into one record per CDR3 protein. Among roughly 350,000 distinct CDR3 sequences listed, about two fifths were seen once. Regarding this clonotype: Its antigen is undetermined.

The sample was glioma tissue, nonneoplastic brain tissue, or PBMCs (not recorded which). This sequence was found in a human donor with low-grade glioma or glioblastoma, undergoing nonglioma brain surgery, or in good health (not recorded which). The rearrangement joins TRBV6-1 to TRBJ2-7, with TRBD2 matching 9 bases. CDR3 amino acids: CASIGSFVSGRGYEQYF. Written as DNA, the CDR3 is TGTGCCAGCATCGGCAGTTTCGTTAGCGGGAGAGGCTACGAGCAGTACTTC.